Listed here are 20 T cell receptor beta chains from one sample, sequenced in a study of blood T cell repertoires in COVID-19. The protocol was immunoSEQ multiplex PCR, while the TCRdb copy is restricted to in-frame clones and leaves out a portion. This sample has about 140,000 clones, with 85% to 90% found just once. The sample was peripheral blood. The receptors derive from a woman aged 80 or over with acute or convalescent COVID-19.

The chain has TRBV27 and TRBJ2-1; weak D call: TRBD2 (5 bases). There are 15 residues in the CDR3. Trimming removed 3 bases from V and 4 bases from J, with 13 bases in between. Germline V gene sequence: CDR1 MNHEY, CDR2 SMNVEV (reference sequence). CDR3 sequence reads: CASSFGIARYNEQFF. The DNA for the CDR3 is TGTGCCAGCAGTTTCGGTATAGCGAGATACAATGAGCAGTTCTTC.

The rearrangement links TRBV3-1 (or the pseudogene TRBV3-2) to TRBJ1-1, with D perhaps matching TRBD1 (5 bases). The V gene's germline CDR1 is LGHDT and CDR2 YNNKEL (reference sequence). This CDR3 is built from 14 residues. V lost 6 bases to trimming and J lost 4 bases, with 15 bases between them. CDR3 bases: TGTGCCAGCAGTCGCCAAGGGGAGGGCACTGAAGCTTTCTTT. As protein: CASSRQGEGTEAFF.

This clone was counted once. This sequence joins TRBV7-2 and TRBJ1-1; D not certain. V was shortened by 3 bases and J by 7 bases, with 12 bases between the two germline ends. This CDR3 contains 13 residues. The germline V gene has CDR1 SGHTA and CDR2 FQGNSA. The CDR3 coding sequence is TGTGCCAGCAGCTTCCCGAACCGAGATGAAGCTTTCTTT. Amino acid sequence: CASSFPNRDEAFF.

This sequence joins TRBV6-5 and TRBJ1-4; 8 bases match TRBD1. The V and J ends lost 6 bases and 11 bases, in that order; junction bases with no gene match: 11. CDR1 and CDR2 (germline): MNHEY, SVGAGI. The CDR3 length is 14 residues. The CDR3 coding sequence is TGTGCCAGCAGGGAGGACAGGGCTGTCAGGAAACTGTTTTTT. Residues: CASREDRAVRKLFF.

The genes are TRBV24-1 and TRBJ2-2; D is possibly TRBD2 (7 bases). V lost 4 bases to trimming and J lost 4 bases, with 12 bases between them. Germline assignment: CDR1 KGHDR and CDR2 SFDVKD. This CDR3 spans 15 amino acids. The CDR3 sequence is CATSDPRGATGELFF. CDR3 DNA: TGTGCCACCAGTGACCCTCGGGGGGCCACCGGGGAGCTGTTTTTT.

In its sample, this clone was seen a few times. The chain carries TRBV5-4 and TRBJ1-1, with D uncertain. Trimming stripped 3 bases from V and 6 bases from J, with 6 bases between. Looked up from germline, CDR1 is SGHNT and CDR2 is YYREEE (reference sequence). This CDR3 is 11 amino acids long. The CDR3 bases are TGTGCCAGCAGCTCGCGGGCTGAAGCTTTCTTT. This encodes CASSSRAEAFF.

The chain joins TRBV4-3 to TRBJ2-7; 7 bases are shared with TRBD1. Germline V gives CDR1 LGHNA, CDR2 YSLEER. With 1 base clipped from V and 4 bases from J, the junction kept 10 bases outside the gene matches. This CDR3 contains 16 residues. The CDR3 region has the DNA TGCGCCAGCAGCCAAGGCCGGCAGGTCAGGGGGTACGAGCAGTACTTC. As protein: CASSQGRQVRGYEQYF.

The rearrangement uses TRBV11-2 and TRBJ1-6, with D maybe TRBD1 (6 bases). The CDR3 length is 14 residues. V gave up 5 bases and J gave up 7 bases, with 12 bases separating them. CDR1 is SGHAT and CDR2 is FQNNGV in the germline V gene. The CDR3 reads CASSLDRTNSPLHF. In nucleotides, the CDR3 is TGTGCCAGCAGCCTGGACAGAACGAATTCACCCCTCCACTTT.

This sequence joins TRBV19 and TRBJ1-1, with 7 bases that match TRBD1. The CDR3 covers 12 residues. The V segment lost 5 bases and the J segment 6 bases; nucleotides outside the gene matches: 3. CDR1 and CDR2 (germline): LNHDA, SQIVND (reference sequence). The CDR3 loop is CASSSQGAEAFF. The CDR3 DNA reads TGTGCCAGTAGTTCTCAGGGGGCTGAAGCTTTCTTT.

The rearrangement joins TRBV6-5 to TRBJ2-2; a possible D gene is TRBD1 (6 bases). From germline, CDR1 is MNHEY and CDR2 SVGAGI. This CDR3 comprises 16 residues. Trimming pared 4 bases from V and 3 bases from J, leaving 15 bases between. This chain's CDR3 is CASSSPGEAYTGELFF. The CDR3, as DNA: TGTGCCAGCAGTTCTCCAGGGGAAGCGTACACCGGGGAGCTGTTTTTT.

The chain employs TRBV2 and TRBJ1-1; D is perhaps TRBD1 (5 bases). V gave up 6 bases and J gave up 2 bases, with 10 bases separating them. From germline, CDR1 is SNHLY and CDR2 FYNNEI. The CDR3 has 13 residues. Here the CDR3 DNA reads TGTGCCAGCAGGGGGCAAGGAAACACTGAAGCTTTCTTT. Its translation is CASRGQGNTEAFF.

As for this clone: A read error may account for a junction end that differs from germline. This rearrangement joins TRBV5-4 to TRBJ2-3; D is possibly TRBD2 (7 bases). The CDR3 runs to 15 residues. Germline CDR1 SGHNT, CDR2 YYREEE (reference sequence). The chain's CDR3 is CASSFGGPSTDTQYF. For the CDR3, the DNA is TGTGCCAGTAGCTTCGGGGGGCCTAGCACAGATACGCAGTATTTT.

This chain links TRBV11-2 with TRBJ1-2; a possible D gene is TRBD1 (5 bases). Deletions cut 5 bases from V and 5 bases from J, with 15 bases between. The CDR3 covers 14 residues. Germline V gene data show CDR1 as SGHAT and CDR2 as FQNNGV. In DNA form, the CDR3 reads TGTGCCAGCAGCCCAGCCCGGACACAGTATGGCTACACCTTC. Protein: CASSPARTQYGYTF.

The chain links TRBV12-3 or TRBV12-4 to TRBJ1-1; D is uncertain. This CDR3 is built from 13 residues. V was pared by 3 bases and J by 1 base, with 6 bases between. CDR3 protein: CASSFSGNTEAFF. The CDR3 DNA is TGTGCCAGCAGTTTCTCGGGGAACACTGAAGCTTTCTTT.

The chain joins TRBV3-1 (or the pseudogene TRBV3-2) to TRBJ1-1; 7 bases agree with TRBD1. The CDR3 spans 14 residues. The ends lost 2 bases at V and 3 bases at J; junction bases unmatched: 3. Germline assignment: CDR1 LGHDT and CDR2 YNNKEL (reference sequence). CDR3 sequence: CASSQPGGYTEAFF. The CDR3 nucleotides read TGTGCCAGCAGCCAACCAGGGGGGTACACTGAAGCTTTCTTT.

This chain uses TRBV7-9 with TRBJ2-1, with 9 bases lining up with TRBD2. This CDR3 has 12 residues. Germline V CDR1 and CDR2: SEHNR, FQNEAQ (reference sequence). The trim removed 4 bases at V and 10 bases at J, leaving 2 bases unmatched. The CDR3: CASSSGLAEQFF. For the CDR3, the DNA is TGTGCCAGCAGCTCGGGACTAGCAGAGCAGTTCTTC.

The chain couples TRBV11-3 to TRBJ2-1, with a weak D call TRBD2 (6 bases). Germline V CDR1 and CDR2: SGHNT, YENEEA. V lost 4 bases and J lost 5, with 9 bases in between. This CDR3 region has 13 residues. CDR3 residues: CASSSGLNNEQFF. The CDR3 nucleotides read TGTGCCAGCAGCTCGGGACTGAACAATGAGCAGTTCTTC.

The chain uses TRBV7-2 and TRBJ2-5, with 7 bases fitting TRBD1. The CDR3 spans 13 residues. The germline V gene has CDR1 SGHTA and CDR2 FQGNSA. Trimming took 3 bases from V and 11 from J; bases not matched to a gene: 9. CDR3 amino acids: CASSFSVGDRQYF. The CDR3 bases are TGTGCCAGCAGCTTCTCAGTGGGGGACAGACAGTACTTC.

V and J are TRBV30 and TRBJ2-7, with 9 nucleotides matching TRBD1. V shed 3 bases, J shed 6 bases, and the junction held 15 bases outside the gene matches. The germline CDR1 and CDR2 sequences are GTSNPN and SVGIG (reference sequence). The CDR3 has 16 residues. CDR3 loop: CAWSGGTGRVPGEQYF. DNA for the CDR3: TGTGCCTGGAGCGGTGGGACAGGGCGGGTTCCTGGCGAGCAGTACTTC.

This chain uses TRBV28 with TRBJ1-2, with D uncertain. This CDR3 contains 13 residues. CDR1 is MDHEN, CDR2 SYDVKM, per germline. Trimming pared 2 bases from V and 2 bases from J, leaving 6 bases between. In DNA form, the CDR3 reads TGTGCCAGCAGTTTAGTACAGAACTATGGCTACACCTTC. This gives the protein CASSLVQNYGYTF.